This TCR beta chain was identified in a study of regulatory T cells in long-lasting Graves disease. Study conclusions and caveats: It is possible that accuracy was reduced by the small size of the sample. Favored usage of TRBV28, TRBJ1-2 and TRBJ2-5 was recorded in persistent disease. With under 3,500 shared public clonotypes, persistent patients exceeded new patients, who shared about a thousand. Lower TCR diversity characterized persistent Graves' patients relative to newly diagnosed patients.

The sample's time point: newly diagnosed GD, antithyroid drugs for less than 3 months. RNA extracted from PBMCs served as the sequencing template. With 11 bases removed from V and 4 bases from J, the gap between germline ends came to 15 bases. The CDR3 contains 13 residues. Germline V gene lookup returns CDR1 ENHRY and CDR2 SYGVKD. To note about this clonotype: The target antigen is unknown.

Arm-PCR of CDR3 regions with iRepertoire HTBI primers generated TCR beta libraries. TCRdb re-called the multiplex PCR reads with MiXCR, one entry per CDR3 protein. The data contain around 330,000 distinct CDR3 sequences, approximately 20% of them singletons. This material consisted of peripheral blood mononuclear cells (PBMCs), taken at new diagnosis, from a patient treated with antithyroid drugs. The source is a female donor with Graves disease. The V and J genes are TRBV10-3 and TRBJ2-1; D might be TRBD1 or TRBD2, each matching 5 bases. In nucleotides, the CDR3 is TGTGCCTGTCGGGACGAGCAGTACAATGAGCAGTTCTTC. Encoded protein: CACRDEQYNEQFF.